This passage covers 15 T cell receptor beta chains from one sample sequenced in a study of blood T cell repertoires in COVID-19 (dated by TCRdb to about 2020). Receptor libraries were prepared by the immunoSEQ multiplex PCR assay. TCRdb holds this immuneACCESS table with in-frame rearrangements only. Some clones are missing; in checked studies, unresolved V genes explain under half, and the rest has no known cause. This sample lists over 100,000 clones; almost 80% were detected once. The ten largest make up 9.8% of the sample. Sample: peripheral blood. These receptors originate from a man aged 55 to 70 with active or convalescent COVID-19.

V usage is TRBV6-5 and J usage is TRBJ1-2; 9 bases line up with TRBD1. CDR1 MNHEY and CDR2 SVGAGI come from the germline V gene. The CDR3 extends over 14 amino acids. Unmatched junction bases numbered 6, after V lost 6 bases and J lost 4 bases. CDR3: CASRPQGARYGYTF. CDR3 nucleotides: TGTGCCAGCAGACCACAGGGGGCCCGCTATGGCTACACCTTC.

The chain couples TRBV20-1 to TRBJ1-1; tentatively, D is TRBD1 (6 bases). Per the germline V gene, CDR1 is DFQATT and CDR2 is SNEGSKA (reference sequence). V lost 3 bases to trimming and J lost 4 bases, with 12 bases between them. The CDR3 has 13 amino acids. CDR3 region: CSASKGVVTEAFF. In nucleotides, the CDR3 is TGCAGTGCTAGTAAGGGGGTGGTCACTGAAGCTTTCTTT.

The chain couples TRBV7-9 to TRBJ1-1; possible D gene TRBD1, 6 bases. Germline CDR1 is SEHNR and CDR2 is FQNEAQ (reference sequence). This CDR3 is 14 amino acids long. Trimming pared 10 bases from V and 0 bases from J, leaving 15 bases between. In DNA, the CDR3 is TGTGCCACCCCGACGGCAGGGGTGAACACTGAAGCTTTCTTT. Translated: CATPTAGVNTEAFF.

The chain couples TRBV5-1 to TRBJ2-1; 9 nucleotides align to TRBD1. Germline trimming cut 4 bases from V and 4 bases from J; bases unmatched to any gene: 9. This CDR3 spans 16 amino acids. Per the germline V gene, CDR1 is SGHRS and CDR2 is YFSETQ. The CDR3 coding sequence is TGCGCCAGCAGCCACGGACAGGGGAAGCATTACAATGAGCAGTTCTTC. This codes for CASSHGQGKHYNEQFF.

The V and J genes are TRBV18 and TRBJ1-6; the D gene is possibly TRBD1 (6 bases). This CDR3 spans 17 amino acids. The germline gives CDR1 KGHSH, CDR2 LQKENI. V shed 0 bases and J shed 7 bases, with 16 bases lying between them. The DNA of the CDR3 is TGTGCCAGCTCACCACCAGCGGGACAAAAATCCAATTCACCCCTCCACTTT. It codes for CASSPPAGQKSNSPLHF.

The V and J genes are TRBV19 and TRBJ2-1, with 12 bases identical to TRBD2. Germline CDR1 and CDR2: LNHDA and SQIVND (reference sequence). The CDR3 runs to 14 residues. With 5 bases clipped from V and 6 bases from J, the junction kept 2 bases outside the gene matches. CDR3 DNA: TGTGCCAGTAGTCCGGGACTAGCGGGCAATGAGCAGTTCTTC. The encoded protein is CASSPGLAGNEQFF.

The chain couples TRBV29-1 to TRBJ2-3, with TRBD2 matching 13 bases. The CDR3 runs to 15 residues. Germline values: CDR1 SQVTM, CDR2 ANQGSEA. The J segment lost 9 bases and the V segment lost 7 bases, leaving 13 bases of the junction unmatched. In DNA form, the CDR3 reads TGCAGCGCGACTTTAGGACTAGCGGGGGCAGGCACGCAGTATTTT. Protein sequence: CSATLGLAGAGTQYF.

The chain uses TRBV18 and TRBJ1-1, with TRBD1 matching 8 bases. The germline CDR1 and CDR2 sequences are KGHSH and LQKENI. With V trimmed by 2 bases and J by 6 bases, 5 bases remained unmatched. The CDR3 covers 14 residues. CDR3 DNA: TGTGCCAGCTCACCAGGACAGGGCAGGTCTGAAGCTTTCTTT. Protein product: CASSPGQGRSEAFF. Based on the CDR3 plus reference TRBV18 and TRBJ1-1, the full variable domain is NAGVMQNPRHLVRRRGQEARLRCSPMKGHSHVYWYRQLPEEGLKFMVYLQKENIIDESGMPKERFSAEFPKEGPSILRIQQVVRGDSAAYFCASSPGQGRSEAFFGQGTRLTVV.

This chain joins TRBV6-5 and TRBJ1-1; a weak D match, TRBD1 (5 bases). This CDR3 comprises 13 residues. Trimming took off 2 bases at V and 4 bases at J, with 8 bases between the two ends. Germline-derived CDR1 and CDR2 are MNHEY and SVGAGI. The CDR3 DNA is TGTGCCAGCAGTTACAGGGGAGGCACTGAAGCTTTCTTT. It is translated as CASSYRGGTEAFF.

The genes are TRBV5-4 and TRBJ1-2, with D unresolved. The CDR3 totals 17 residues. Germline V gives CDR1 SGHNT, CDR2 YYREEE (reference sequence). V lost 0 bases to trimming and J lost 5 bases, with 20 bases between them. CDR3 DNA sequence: TGTGCCAGCAGCTTGGCCGACGGAGGGTGGGAGATTTATGGCTACACCTTC. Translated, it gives CASSLADGGWEIYGYTF.

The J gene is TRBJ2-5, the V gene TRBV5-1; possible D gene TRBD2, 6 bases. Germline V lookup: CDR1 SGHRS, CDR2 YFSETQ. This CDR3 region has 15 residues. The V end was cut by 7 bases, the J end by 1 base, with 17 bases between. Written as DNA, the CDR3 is TGCGCCAGCTCCCCGGAGGGGACGGTCCAAGAGACCCAGTACTTC. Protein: CASSPEGTVQETQYF.

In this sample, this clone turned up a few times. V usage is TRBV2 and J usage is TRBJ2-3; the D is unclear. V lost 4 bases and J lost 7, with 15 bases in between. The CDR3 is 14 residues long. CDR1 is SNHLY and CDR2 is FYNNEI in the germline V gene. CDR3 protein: CASSVGLPDYTQYF. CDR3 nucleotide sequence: TGTGCCAGCAGTGTCGGGTTACCTGATTATACGCAGTATTTT.

The CDR3 reads CAWGTGPPTGELFF. The CDR3 DNA reads as TGTGCCTGGGGGACAGGTCCGCCCACCGGGGAGCTGTTTTTT. The chain is built from TRBV30 and TRBJ2-2, with TRBD1 matching 8 bases. V shed 5 bases, J shed 4 bases, and the junction held 6 bases outside the gene matches. Germline CDR1 is GTSNPN and CDR2 is SVGIG (reference sequence). This CDR3 is 14 amino acids long.

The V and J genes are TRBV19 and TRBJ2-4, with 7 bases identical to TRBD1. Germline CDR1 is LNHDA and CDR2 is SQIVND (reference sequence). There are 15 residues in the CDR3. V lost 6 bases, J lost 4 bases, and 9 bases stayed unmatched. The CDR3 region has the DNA TGTGCCAGTAGGACGGCGGCAGGGGGAAAAAACATTCAGTACTTC. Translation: CASRTAAGGKNIQYF.

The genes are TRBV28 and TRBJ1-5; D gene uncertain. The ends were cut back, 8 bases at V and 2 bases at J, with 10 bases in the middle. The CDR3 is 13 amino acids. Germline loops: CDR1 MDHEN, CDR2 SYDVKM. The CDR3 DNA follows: TGTGCCAGCCAAGTAACGGGCAATCAGCCCCAGCATTTT. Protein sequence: CASQVTGNQPQHF.